The clone carrying this T cell receptor (beta chain) turned up a few times. Antigen specificity is unknown. The sample originates from a study of early T cells in non-severe SARS-CoV-2 infection. At the level of the study: Sequencing targeted bulk RNA from unsorted whole blood, leaving chains unpaired.

Whole-study results and caveats: Database matching using VDJdb favored anti-spike CD8 responses, with private and CD4 specificities left missing.

Individual cDNA molecules received unique molecular identifiers. Each CDR3 protein is one row after TCRdb ran MiXCR on the 5' RACE reads. The sample lists tens of thousands of distinct CDR3 sequences; 9.5% to 15% were seen once. This clonotype originated in an adult who was a healthcare worker with PCR-confirmed SARS-CoV-2 infection or an uninfected control (not recorded which). The material was whole blood, obtained at baseline.

CDR3 protein: CASSAEQGPKNIQYF. The CDR3 DNA reads TGTGCCAGCAGCGCCGAACAGGGGCCCAAAAACATTCAGTACTTC. This chain joins TRBV7-2 and TRBJ2-4; 7 bases map to TRBD1. The length of the CDR3 is 15 residues. Germline trimming cut 5 bases from V and 2 bases from J; bases unmatched to any gene: 6. CDR1 and CDR2 (germline): SGHTA, FQGNSA.